The TCR beta chain described here comes from a study of shared clonotypes between healthy human individuals (dated by TCRdb to 2019 to 2021). Some background on the complete study: A couple of women and three men aged 18 to 49 years were included in the cohort. Per donor, three plates each were used for CD4 naive and CD4 memory, two for CD8 naive, and one for CD8 memory. To estimate repertoire size and how much clonotypes are shared between individuals, the study performed deep sequencing of blood TCR repertoires from about five healthy adults. To increase sequencing depth and limit assay-specific biases, TCR repertoire library preparation and sequencing were carried out by different laboratories using diverse techniques. Between about 0.8 and 8.9 billion PBMCs per donor were obtained by leukapheresis.

CDR1 and CDR2, looked up from the germline V gene (reference sequence), are WNHNN and SYGVQD. The CDR3, cysteine through phenylalanine, is 16 amino acids long. Only the CDR3 DNA stays, 48 bases, in frame from base 1. Trimming takes 0 bases from V and 5 bases from J, and the germline ends sit 16 bases apart. Notes on this clone: No antigen is known for it. Base qualities were left out, and no much larger clone turns up one base away.

Study-wide conclusions, independent of this receptor: Compared with non-shared clonotypes, clonotypes shared by all four sorted-subset donors had higher generation probabilities. Sharing across a few donors was observed for about 4.8% of naive CD4, about 3.2% of naive CD8, 2% to 2.5% of memory CD4, and roughly 0.4% of memory CD8 clonotypes. Naive subsets generally had larger estimated clonotype richness than memory subsets. Sampling was restricted to blood, and TCR repertoires in tissues likely differ from the TCR repertoires found in blood. Pairwise subsampling led to the expectation that sequencing depth would affect the degree of clonotype sharing among donors. Even with the large sequencing depth, rarefaction of the sorted-subset datasets indicated that sequencing was incomplete. Because the study included only a small number of donors, the genetic and exposure-history diversity represented was limited.

For the CD8 naive samples, CD45RO-negative cells were positively selected for CCR7, yielding a CD45RA+CCR7+ population from which TemRA cells were excluded. Healthy HIV-negative adults with no recently reported acute infections or vaccinations were included as donors. Every donor was a Caucasian adult living in Nashville, Tennessee, USA. Blood was obtained by leukapheresis, after which PBMCs were separated by Ficoll-Histopaque density gradient centrifugation and cryopreserved in liquid nitrogen vapor phase. Purity and quantity of every magnetically sorted T cell population were checked by analytical flow cytometry. Genomic DNA was isolated from every sorted fraction and measured by UV absorbance on a Nanodrop 2000c. Using the deep immunoSEQ assay, multiplex PCR amplified TCR CDR3 regions from genomic DNA. Extracted genomic DNA from each cell subset was distributed evenly across all wells of several immunoSEQ 96-well plates, and each plate was treated as a replicate. For sorted subsets, each replicate PCR was loaded with roughly 0.2 ug genomic DNA, equivalent to some 27,000 T cell genomes. Purified libraries were measured with a Qubit 3.0 fluorometer, size-checked on a Bioanalyzer 2100, and measured again with the KAPA Library Quantification kit. Every immunoSEQ 96-well plate was sequenced on a separate single-read 150-cycle Illumina NextSeq 550 flow cell. Turning to the authors' computational methods: Because only junctional sequences without quality scores were contained in the immunoSEQ output, filtering matching that applied to full-length reads could not be performed. To assign V/J genes and CDR3, sequences were annotated using PyIR, a Python wrapper for IgBLAST v1.9, with IMGT germline references. Reads were removed for weak V/J assignments (E-value above 1e-6), missing CDR3, stop codons, out-of-frame junctions, or ambiguous translated residues. V3J clonotypes were defined as sequences sharing an identical inferred V gene, J gene, and CDR3 amino acid sequence. To compute the percentage overlap between repertoires, the number of shared unique clonotypes was divided by the size of the smaller repertoire. Three approaches were used to assess repertoire richness: RTK rarefaction, the Chao1 estimator, and Recon v2.1 estimates of unobserved clonotypes. OLGA was used to compute generation probabilities for all TCRbeta clonotypes that the gDNA method yielded from a handful of donors. Not all clones reach the TCRdb copy of this immuneACCESS table, which keeps in-frame sequences only. Checked studies attribute under half of the gap to unresolved V genes and leave the rest unexplained. V, J and clone size are taken as reported in that table, and D and trimming were inferred from the DNA itself. The sample table shows approximately 2,000,000 clones, and 90% to 95% are seen once. Of the sample, approximately 1.7% falls within the top ten clones.

The rearranged segments are TRBV10-1 and TRBJ1-1, with TRBD1 perhaps the D gene, on 6 matching bases. Input material: naive CD8+ T cells from PBMCs. What this sample's cell subset or site label stands for: CD45RA+CCR7+. This clonotype was sampled from a man younger than 35 in good health. Some clones in this sample may be carry-over from other donors' samples. The DNA sequence is given as TGCGCCAGCAGTGAGTCGTGGTATCAAGGGGGGACTGAAGCTTTCTTT. Its translation reads: CASSESWYQGGTEAFF.